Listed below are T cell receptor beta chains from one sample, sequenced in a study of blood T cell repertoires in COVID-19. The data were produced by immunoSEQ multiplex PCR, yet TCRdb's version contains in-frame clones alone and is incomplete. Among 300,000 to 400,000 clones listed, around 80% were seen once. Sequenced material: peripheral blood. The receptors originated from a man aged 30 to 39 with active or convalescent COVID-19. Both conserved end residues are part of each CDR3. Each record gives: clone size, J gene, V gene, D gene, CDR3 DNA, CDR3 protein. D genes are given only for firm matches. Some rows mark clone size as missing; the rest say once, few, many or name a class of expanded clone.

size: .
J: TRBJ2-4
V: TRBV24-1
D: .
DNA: TGTGCCACCAGTGATTCGGGGGACATTCAGTACTTC
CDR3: CATSDSGDIQYF

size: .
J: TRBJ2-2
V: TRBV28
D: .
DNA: TGTGCCAGCACGGTAAACACCGGGGAGCTGTTTTTT
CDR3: CASTVNTGELFF

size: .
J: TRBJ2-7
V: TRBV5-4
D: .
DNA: TGTGCCAGCAGCGGGGGGACTCTATCGCCCTACGAGCAGTACTTC
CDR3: CASSGGTLSPYEQYF

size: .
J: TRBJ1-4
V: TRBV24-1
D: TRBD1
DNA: TGTGCCACCAGTCGGCCGACAGGGGGCGAAAAACTGTTTTTT
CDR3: CATSRPTGGEKLFF

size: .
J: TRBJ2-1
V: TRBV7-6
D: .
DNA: TGTGCCAGCAGCTTAGCGGAGGGGCGGGCTGGGGGTGAGCAGTTCTTC
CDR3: CASSLAEGRAGGEQFF

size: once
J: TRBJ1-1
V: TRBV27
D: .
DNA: TGTGCCAGCAGTTTATCCGGCAGAAGGGGCTCAGAAGCTTTCTTT
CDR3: CASSLSGRRGSEAFF

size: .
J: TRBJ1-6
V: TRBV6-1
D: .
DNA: TGTGCCAGCAGTGAAACGACCCCCGCCAGGCTGGGCTCACCCCTCCACTTT
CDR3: CASSETTPARLGSPLHF

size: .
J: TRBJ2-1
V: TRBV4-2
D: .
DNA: TGTGCCAGCAGCCAAGAAGGTAGCTCCCACAATGAGCAGTTCTTC
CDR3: CASSQEGSSHNEQFF

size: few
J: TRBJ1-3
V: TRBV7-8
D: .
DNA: TGTGCCAGCAGCTTAGAGGGGAACACCATATATTTT
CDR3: CASSLEGNTIYF

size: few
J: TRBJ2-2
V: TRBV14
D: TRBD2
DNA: TGTGCCAGCAGCCTGCGCGGGGGGAGGACCGGGGAGCTGTTTTTT
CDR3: CASSLRGGRTGELFF

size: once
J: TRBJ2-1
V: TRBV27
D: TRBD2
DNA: TGTGCCAGCAGTTTCCTGACTAGCGGGATGGGTGAGCAGTTCTTC
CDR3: CASSFLTSGMGEQFF

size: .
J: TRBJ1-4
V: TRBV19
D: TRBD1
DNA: TGTGCCAGTAGTATCTACGGACAGGGAACAGGAGAAAAACTGTTTTTT
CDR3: CASSIYGQGTGEKLFF

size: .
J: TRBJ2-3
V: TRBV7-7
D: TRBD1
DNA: TGTGCCAGCAGCTTAGGACAGGGGGATGCAGATACGCAGTATTTT
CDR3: CASSLGQGDADTQYF

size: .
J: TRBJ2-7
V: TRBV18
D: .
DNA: TGTGCCAGCTCACTGGAGGTTTACGAGCAGTACTTC
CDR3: CASSLEVYEQYF

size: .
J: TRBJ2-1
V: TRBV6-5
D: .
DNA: TGTGCCAGCGTGGGGGCAGTTGAGCAGTTCTTC
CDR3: CASVGAVEQFF

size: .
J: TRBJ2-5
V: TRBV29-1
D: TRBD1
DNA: TGCAGCGCAGCCAAGGGGGCAGGGCCCGGCCAAGAGACCCAGTACTTC
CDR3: CSAAKGAGPGQETQYF

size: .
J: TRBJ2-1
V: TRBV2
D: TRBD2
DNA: TGTGCCAGCAGGGCTAGCGGGAGTGCCTACAATGAGCAGTTCTTC
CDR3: CASRASGSAYNEQFF

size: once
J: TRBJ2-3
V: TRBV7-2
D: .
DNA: TGTGCCAGCAGCCCAGGACAGTCCACAGATACGCAGTATTTT
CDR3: CASSPGQSTDTQYF

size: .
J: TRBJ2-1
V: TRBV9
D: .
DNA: TGTGCCAGCAGCGTGCACAGGGTGGGCAATGAGCAGTTCTTC
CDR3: CASSVHRVGNEQFF

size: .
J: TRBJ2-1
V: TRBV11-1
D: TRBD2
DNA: TGTGCCAGCAGCTGGACTAGCGGTACATACAATGAGCAGTTCTTC
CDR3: CASSWTSGTYNEQFF

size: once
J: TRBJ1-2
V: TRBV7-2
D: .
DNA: TGTGCCAGCAGCTTGAGCCCGGCTAACTATGGCTACACCTTC
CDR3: CASSLSPANYGYTF

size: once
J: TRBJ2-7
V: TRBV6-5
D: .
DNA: TGTGCCACCCTTAACAGGGTCGCCTACGAGCAGTACTTC
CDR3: CATLNRVAYEQYF

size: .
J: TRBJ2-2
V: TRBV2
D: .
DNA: TGTGCCAGCAGTGCGGGACTCTCGAACACCGGGGAGCTGTTTTTT
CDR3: CASSAGLSNTGELFF

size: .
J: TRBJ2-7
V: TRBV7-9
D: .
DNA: TGTGCCAGCAGCTTAGATGCGGGCGTCACCTACGAGCAGTACTTC
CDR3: CASSLDAGVTYEQYF